One and the same sample provided the 15 T cell receptor beta chains below, sequenced in a study of spatial heterogeneity in lung cancer. Time point reported: sample taken at primary tumor resection. Unsorted tumor, nontumor lung tissue or cryopreserved PBMC supplied the whole RNA. MiXCR was run by TCRdb on the 5' RACE reads, yielding one entry per CDR3 protein. The sample shows more than 50,000 distinct CDR3 sequences, around 7% of them seen only once. The specimen comprised PBMCs, sampled at surgery. Receptor source: a female donor with early-stage non-small cell lung cancer.

This sequence joins TRBV2 and TRBJ2-3, with D perhaps matching TRBD2 (6 bases). The germline V and J ends were trimmed by 6 bases and 3 bases, with 19 bases remaining between them. Germline-derived CDR1 and CDR2 are SNHLY and FYNNEI. The CDR3 totals 16 residues. This CDR3 is CASRAKRLEGTDTQYF. The CDR3 coding sequence is TGTGCCAGCAGAGCCAAACGACTAGAAGGTACAGATACGCAGTATTTT.

This clonotype was seen ten or more times. This rearrangement joins TRBV4-1 to TRBJ1-6; D perhaps matches TRBD1 (6 bases). From germline, CDR1 is MGHRA and CDR2 YSYEKL. Trimming pared 2 bases from V and 7 bases from J, leaving 12 bases between. This CDR3 has 15 residues. In DNA form, the CDR3 reads TGCGCCAGCAGCCAACCGGACAGCCGGAATTCACCCCTCCACTTT. Translating gives CASSQPDSRNSPLHF.

This clonotype was seen many times. This rearrangement joins TRBV2 to TRBJ2-1; TRBD2 agrees at 7 bases. The CDR3 sequence is 13 residues long. Germline CDR1 SNHLY, CDR2 FYNNEI. The V gene end was trimmed by 4 bases and the J gene end by 5 bases; junction bases not matched to a gene: 2. The CDR3 DNA follows: TGTGCCAGCAGTGCGACTAGCCACAATGAGCAGTTCTTC. As protein: CASSATSHNEQFF.

This clonotype was counted at least ten times. The gene calls are TRBV29-1 and TRBJ2-2; TRBD2 is a possible D gene (7 bases). The length of the CDR3 is 16 residues. V dropped 6 bases and J dropped 4 bases, with 21 bases sitting between them. The germline V gene has CDR1 SQVTM and CDR2 ANQGSEA. Written as DNA, the CDR3 is TGCAGCGTGATCCCTAGGGGGGGCTTCGGCACCGGGGAGCTGTTTTTT. Translated: CSVIPRGGFGTGELFF.

This clonotype was picked up many times. CDR3 nucleotides: TGCGCCAGCAGCCACGCCGACAGGTTTAACGGCAAAAACATTCAGTACTTC. Translating gives CASSHADRFNGKNIQYF. The chain joins TRBV4-1 to TRBJ2-4, with TRBD1 as a possible D gene (6 bases). Germline V gene data show CDR1 as MGHRA and CDR2 as YSYEKL. This CDR3 has 17 amino acids. V was cut by 3 bases and J by 3 bases, with 18 bases left in between.

This clonotype came up many times. The gene calls are TRBV3-2 and TRBJ2-3; no DNA check was done on the table's D call, TRBD1. TRBV3-2 is noted as a pseudogene. The CDR3 length is 17 residues. The CDR3 DNA sequence: TGTGCCAGCAGCCAAGAAGACTCGGAACAGGTGGTAGATACGCAGTATTTT. It yields the protein CASSQEDSEQVVDTQYF.

The chain couples TRBV29-1 to TRBJ1-5; tentatively, D is TRBD1 (5 bases). Germline CDR1 reads SQVTM; CDR2 reads ANQGSEA. This CDR3 has 13 residues. Trimming removed 6 bases at V and 4 bases at J, with 13 bases between. As DNA, the CDR3 is TGCAGCGTGGCGGGACTGAATAATCAGCCCCAGCATTTT. Its protein product is CSVAGLNNQPQHF.

This clonotype was counted at least ten times. The V call is TRBV7-8, the J call TRBJ1-4; D not resolved. The germline V gene encodes CDR1 SGHVS and CDR2 FQNEAQ. Deletions cut 2 bases from V and 8 bases from J, with 6 bases between. The length of the CDR3 is 12 residues. CDR3 region: CASSLIREKLFF. For the CDR3, the DNA is TGTGCCAGCAGCTTAATTCGGGAAAAACTGTTTTTT.

On this clonotype: A much larger clone is a single base away; this may be a read error. The V gene is TRBV5-1, the J gene TRBJ2-3; D remains ambiguous. CDR3 length equals 15 residues. CDR1 and CDR2 (germline): SGHRS, YFSETQ. The CDR3 sequence: CASSLGQISVDTQNF. As DNA, the CDR3 is TGCGCCAGCAGCTTGGGGCAGATTTCTGTAGATACGCAGAATTTT.

This clonotype was seen at least ten times. The chain combines TRBV20-1 with TRBJ2-7, with 7 bases lining up with TRBD1. J gave up 4 bases and V 0 bases, and 6 bases lay outside the gene matches. Germline V gives CDR1 DFQATT, CDR2 SNEGSKA (reference sequence). The CDR3 spans 14 residues. CDR3 nucleotides: TGCAGTGCTAGAGAGGGGACAGCCTTTTACGAGCAGTACTTC. Protein sequence: CSAREGTAFYEQYF.

This clonotype showed up many times. In DNA form, the CDR3 reads TGTGCCAGCAGTTTTAGCGGGGCGAACACCGGGGAGCTGTTTTTT. Its protein product is CASSFSGANTGELFF. V is TRBV6-5 and J is TRBJ2-2, with 8 bases identical to TRBD2. The V gene end was trimmed by 4 bases and the J gene end by 0 bases; junction bases not matched to a gene: 1. The CDR3 is 15 amino acids. The germline V gene encodes CDR1 MNHEY and CDR2 SVGAGI.

In this sample, this clonotype turned up many times. The V and J genes are TRBV7-8 and TRBJ1-3, with 8 nucleotides matching TRBD1. The length of the CDR3 is 15 residues. CDR1 and CDR2 (germline): SGHVS, FQNEAQ. J was trimmed by 3 bases and V by 5 bases; bases with no gene match: 6. CDR3 region: CASSLDRGRGNTIYF. In DNA, the CDR3 is TGTGCCAGCAGCCTCGACAGGGGTCGTGGAAACACCATATATTTT.

At least ten counts were recorded for this clonotype. The gene calls are TRBV4-2 and TRBJ1-1, with 7 bases fitting TRBD1. This CDR3 has 18 residues. Germline CDR1 reads LGHNA; CDR2 reads YNFKEQ. The junction had 13 bases not matched to a gene; V was cut back by 0 bases and J by 3 bases. The CDR3 region is CASSQEWGQSPFDTEAFF. The CDR3 nucleotides are TGTGCCAGCAGCCAAGAATGGGGACAGAGCCCTTTTGACACTGAAGCTTTCTTT.

The chain has TRBV29-1 and TRBJ2-5; TRBD1 or TRBD2 may be the D gene (5 bases each). The V end was cut by 7 bases, the J end by 5 bases, with 17 bases between. Germline assignment: CDR1 SQVTM and CDR2 ANQGSEA. The CDR3 is 13 amino acids. The CDR3 DNA follows: TGCAGCGCCATGAGGGCCGGGGCCGAGACCCAGTACTTC. This gives the protein CSAMRAGAETQYF.

This clonotype occurred many times. The V call is TRBV28, the J call TRBJ2-3; D possibly uses TRBD1 or TRBD2 (5 bases each). Germline V gene lookup returns CDR1 MDHEN and CDR2 SYDVKM. V gave up 2 bases and J gave up 1 base, with 10 bases separating them. The CDR3 covers 15 residues. The CDR3 coding sequence is TGTGCCAGCAGTTTAGCTAGAGGGGGCACAGATACGCAGTATTTT. Its translation: CASSLARGGTDTQYF.